This entry features one T cell receptor beta chain sequence. These data come from a study of blood T cell repertoires in COVID-19. Study as a whole: COVID-19 samples from acute and convalescent phases originated in the United States, Italy and Spain. T cells, B-cell-depleted T cells, or PBMCs supplied cDNA or gDNA.

In the original processing: How many nucleated cells were present was estimated from reference gene primer amplification. This table comes from immunoSEQ multiplex PCR, and its TCRdb copy is limited to in-frame clones, with some not included. V and J calls and clone size are as listed in that table; D and trimming were resolved from the DNA. The sample consists of 200,000 to 300,000 clones, about 91% of them appearing once. Germline CDR1 and CDR2: SGHTA and FQGNSA. The CDR3 is 15 residues long. Trimming took off 0 bases at V and 4 bases at J, with 9 bases between the two ends. Cohort assignment relied on participant-reported clinical history.

The sample taken for sequencing was PBMCs or T cells enriched from blood (not recorded which). The sequence came from a woman between 40 and 50 years old with acute COVID-19. The chain has TRBV7-2 and TRBJ2-2; TRBD2 might be the D (5 bases). DNA of the CDR3: TGTGCCAGCAGCTTAGCTCGGGGTTCCACCGGGGAGCTGTTTTTT. Protein sequence: CASSLARGSTGELFF. Drawing the rest from reference TRBV7-2 and TRBJ2-2, the complete variable domain is GAGVSQSPSNKVTEKGKDVELRCDPISGHTALYWYRQSLGQGLEFLIYFQGNSAPDKSGLPSDRFSAERTGGSVSTLTIQRTQQEDSAVYLCASSLARGSTGELFFGEGSRLTVL.